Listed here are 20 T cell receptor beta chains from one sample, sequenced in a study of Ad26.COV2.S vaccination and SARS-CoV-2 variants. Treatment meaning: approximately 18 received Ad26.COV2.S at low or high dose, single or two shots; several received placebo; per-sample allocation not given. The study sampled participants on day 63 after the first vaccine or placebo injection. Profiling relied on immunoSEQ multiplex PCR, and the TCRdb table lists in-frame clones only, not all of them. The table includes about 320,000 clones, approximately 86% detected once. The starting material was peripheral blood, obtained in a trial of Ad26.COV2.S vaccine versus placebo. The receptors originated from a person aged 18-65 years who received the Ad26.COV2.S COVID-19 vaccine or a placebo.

The CDR3 DNA follows: TGTGCCAGCAGCCAAGATCTCCGGGGGGACCAACAAGAGACCCAGTACTTC. Translated, it gives CASSQDLRGDQQETQYF. V usage is TRBV4-2 and J usage is TRBJ2-5, with 7 bases that match TRBD2. The germline gives CDR1 LGHNA, CDR2 YNFKEQ. This CDR3 is built from 17 residues. The V and J ends lost 0 bases and 2 bases, in that order; junction bases with no gene match: 9.

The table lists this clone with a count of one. The CDR3 sequence is CASSLWGQGFDYGYTF. The CDR3 DNA is TGTGCCAGCAGTTTATGGGGACAGGGGTTTGACTATGGCTACACCTTC. V is TRBV28 and J is TRBJ1-2, with 10 bases that match TRBD1. V lost 0 bases and J lost 3; bases outside the gene matches: 4. The V gene's germline CDR1 is MDHEN and CDR2 SYDVKM. The CDR3 length is 16 residues.

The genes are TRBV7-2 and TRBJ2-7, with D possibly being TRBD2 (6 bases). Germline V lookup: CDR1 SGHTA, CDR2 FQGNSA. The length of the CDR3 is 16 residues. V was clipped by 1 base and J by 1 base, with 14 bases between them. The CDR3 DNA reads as TGTGCCAGCAGCTTAGATGGCCTAGCGATATCCTACGAGCAGTACTTC. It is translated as CASSLDGLAISYEQYF. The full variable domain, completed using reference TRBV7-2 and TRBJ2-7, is GAGVSQSPSNKVTEKGKDVELRCDPISGHTALYWYRQSLGQGLEFLIYFQGNSAPDKSGLPSDRFSAERTGGSVSTLTIQRTQQEDSAVYLCASSLDGLAISYEQYFGPGTRLTVT.

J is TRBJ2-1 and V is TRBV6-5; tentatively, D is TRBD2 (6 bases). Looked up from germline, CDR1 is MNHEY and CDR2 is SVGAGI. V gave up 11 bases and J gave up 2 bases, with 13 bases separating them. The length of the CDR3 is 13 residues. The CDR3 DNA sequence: TGTGCCTTGCGGGAAGCCCCCTACAATGAGCAGTTCTTC. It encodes CALREAPYNEQFF.

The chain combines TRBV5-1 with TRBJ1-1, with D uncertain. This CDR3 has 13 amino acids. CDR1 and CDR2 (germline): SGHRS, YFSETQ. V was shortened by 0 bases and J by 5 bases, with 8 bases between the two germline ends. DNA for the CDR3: TGCGCCAGCAGCTTGGGCGGGGAGACTGAAGCTTTCTTT. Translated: CASSLGGETEAFF. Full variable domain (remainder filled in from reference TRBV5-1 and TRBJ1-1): KAGVTQTPRYLIKTRGQQVTLSCSPISGHRSVSWYQQTPGQGLQFLFEYFSETQRNKGNFPGRFSGRQFSNSRSEMNVSTLELGDSALYLCASSLGGETEAFFGQGTRLTVV.

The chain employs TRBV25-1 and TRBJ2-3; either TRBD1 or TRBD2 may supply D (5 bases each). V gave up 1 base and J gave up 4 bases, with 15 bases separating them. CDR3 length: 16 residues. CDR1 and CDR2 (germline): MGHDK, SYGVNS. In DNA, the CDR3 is TGTGCCAGCAGTGAATTAGCAGGGAGAGACCCAGATACGCAGTATTTT. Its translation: CASSELAGRDPDTQYF.

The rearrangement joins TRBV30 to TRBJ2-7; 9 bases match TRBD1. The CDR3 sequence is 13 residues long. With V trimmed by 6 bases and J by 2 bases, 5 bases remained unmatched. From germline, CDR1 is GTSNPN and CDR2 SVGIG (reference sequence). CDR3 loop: CACGTGRTYEQYF. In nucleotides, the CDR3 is TGTGCCTGCGGGACAGGGAGGACCTACGAGCAGTACTTC. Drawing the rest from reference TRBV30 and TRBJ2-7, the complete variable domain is SQTIHQWPATLVQPVGSPLSLECTVEGTSNPNLYWYRQAAGRGLQLLFYSVGIGQISSEVPQNLSASRPQDRQFILSSKKLLLSDSGFYLCACGTGRTYEQYFGPGTRLTVT.

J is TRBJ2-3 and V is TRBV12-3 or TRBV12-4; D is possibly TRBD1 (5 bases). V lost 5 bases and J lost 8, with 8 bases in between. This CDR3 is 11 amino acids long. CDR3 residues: CASSRQITQYF. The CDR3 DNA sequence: TGTGCCAGCAGTCGACAGATTACGCAGTATTTT.

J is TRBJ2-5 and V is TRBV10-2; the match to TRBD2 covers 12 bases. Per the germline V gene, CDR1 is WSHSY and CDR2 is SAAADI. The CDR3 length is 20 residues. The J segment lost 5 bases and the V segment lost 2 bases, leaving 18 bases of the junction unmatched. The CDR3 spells CASSEPFKASGGAGRETQYF. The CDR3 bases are TGCGCCAGCAGTGAGCCTTTTAAGGCTAGCGGGGGGGCCGGTCGGGAGACCCAGTACTTC.

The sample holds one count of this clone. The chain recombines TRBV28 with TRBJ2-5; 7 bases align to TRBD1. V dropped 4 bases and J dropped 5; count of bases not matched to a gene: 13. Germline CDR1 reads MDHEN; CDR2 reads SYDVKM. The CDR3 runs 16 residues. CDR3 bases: TGTGCCAGCAGTTCATCAACTAACAGGGGTAGCGAGACCCAGTACTTC. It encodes CASSSSTNRGSETQYF.

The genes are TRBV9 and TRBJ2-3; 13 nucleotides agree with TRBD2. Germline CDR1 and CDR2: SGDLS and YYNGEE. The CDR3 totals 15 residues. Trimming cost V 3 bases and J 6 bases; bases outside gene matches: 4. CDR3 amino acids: CASSAGLAGDDTQYF. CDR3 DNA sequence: TGTGCCAGCAGCGCAGGACTAGCGGGGGACGATACGCAGTATTTT.

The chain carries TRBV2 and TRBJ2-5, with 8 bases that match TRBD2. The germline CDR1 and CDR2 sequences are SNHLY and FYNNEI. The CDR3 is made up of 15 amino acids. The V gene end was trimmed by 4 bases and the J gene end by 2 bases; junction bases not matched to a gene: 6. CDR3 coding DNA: TGTGCCAGCAGTGCTCCGGGGGGGGAGCAAGAGACCCAGTACTTC. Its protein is CASSAPGGEQETQYF.

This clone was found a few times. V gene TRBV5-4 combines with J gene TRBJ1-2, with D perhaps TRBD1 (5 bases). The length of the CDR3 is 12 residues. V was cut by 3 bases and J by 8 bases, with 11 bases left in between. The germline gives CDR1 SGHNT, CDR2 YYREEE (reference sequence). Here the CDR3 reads CASSWDFGGYTF. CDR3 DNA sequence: TGTGCCAGCAGCTGGGACTTTGGAGGCTACACCTTC.

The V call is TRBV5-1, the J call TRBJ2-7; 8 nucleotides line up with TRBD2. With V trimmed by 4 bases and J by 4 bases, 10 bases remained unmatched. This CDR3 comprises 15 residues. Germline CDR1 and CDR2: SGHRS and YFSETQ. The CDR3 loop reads CASSPLTSVAYEQYF. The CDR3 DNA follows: TGCGCCAGCAGCCCACTGACTAGCGTGGCGTACGAGCAGTACTTC.

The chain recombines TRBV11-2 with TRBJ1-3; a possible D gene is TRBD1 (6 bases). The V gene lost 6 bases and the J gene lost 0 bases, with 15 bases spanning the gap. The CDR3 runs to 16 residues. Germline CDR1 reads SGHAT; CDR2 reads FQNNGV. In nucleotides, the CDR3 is TGTGCCAGCAGTTGGGGGGGGCAGGGCTCTGGAAACACCATATATTTT. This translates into CASSWGGQGSGNTIYF.

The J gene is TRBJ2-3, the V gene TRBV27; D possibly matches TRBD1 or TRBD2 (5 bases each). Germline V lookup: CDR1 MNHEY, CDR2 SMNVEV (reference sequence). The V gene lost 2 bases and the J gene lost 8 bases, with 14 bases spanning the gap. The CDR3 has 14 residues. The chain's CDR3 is CASSLGDQTGTQYF. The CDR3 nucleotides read TGTGCCAGCAGTTTAGGGGACCAAACGGGTACGCAGTATTTT.

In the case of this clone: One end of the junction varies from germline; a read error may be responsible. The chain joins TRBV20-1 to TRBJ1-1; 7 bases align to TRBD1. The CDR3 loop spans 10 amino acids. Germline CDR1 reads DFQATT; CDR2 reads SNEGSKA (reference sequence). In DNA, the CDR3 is TGCAGTGCTAAGGGGACAGAATCCGGATTT. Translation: CSAKGTESGF.

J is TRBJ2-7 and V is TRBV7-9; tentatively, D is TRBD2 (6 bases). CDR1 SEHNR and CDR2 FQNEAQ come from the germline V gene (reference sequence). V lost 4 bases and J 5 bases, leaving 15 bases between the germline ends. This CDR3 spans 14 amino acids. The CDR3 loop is CASSSQPGDHEQYF. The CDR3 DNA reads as TGTGCCAGCAGCTCTCAACCGGGGGACCACGAGCAGTACTTC. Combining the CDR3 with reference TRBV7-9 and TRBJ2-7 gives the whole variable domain DTGVSQNPRHKITKRGQNVTFRCDPISEHNRLYWYRQTLGQGPEFLTYFQNEAQLEKSRLLSDRFSAERPKGSFSTLEIQRTEQGDSAMYLCASSSQPGDHEQYFGPGTRLTVT.

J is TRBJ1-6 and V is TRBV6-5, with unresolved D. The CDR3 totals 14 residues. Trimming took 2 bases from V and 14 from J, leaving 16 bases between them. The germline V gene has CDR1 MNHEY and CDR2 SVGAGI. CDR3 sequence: CASSYLTSAKTLHF. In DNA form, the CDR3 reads TGTGCCAGCAGTTACCTTACCTCCGCGAAGACCCTCCACTTT.

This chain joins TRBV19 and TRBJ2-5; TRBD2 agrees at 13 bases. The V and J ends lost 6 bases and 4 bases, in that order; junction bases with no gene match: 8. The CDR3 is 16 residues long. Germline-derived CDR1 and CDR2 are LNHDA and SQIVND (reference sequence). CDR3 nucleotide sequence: TGTGCCAGTAGCACGACTAGCGGGGGGTACGGAGAGACCCAGTACTTC. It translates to CASSTTSGGYGETQYF.